Presented here are 22 T cell receptor beta chains from one specimen sequenced in a study of T cell responses to AZD1222 COVID-19 vaccine. The protocol was immunoSEQ multiplex PCR, while the TCRdb copy is restricted to in-frame clones and leaves out a portion. This sample has 75,000 to 100,000 clones; 70% to 90% occur once, and the top ten carry less than 3.5%. The sequenced sample was peripheral blood, obtained on day 0 of AZD1222 vaccination. These receptors were collected from an adult in good health.

This clone was detected only a few times. The chain is built from TRBV10-3 and TRBJ1-1; D is possibly TRBD1 (6 bases). CDR3 length equals 13 residues. Trimming left V 4 bases short and J 6 bases short, with 12 bases between. CDR1 and CDR2 (germline): ENHRY, SYGVKD. CDR3 residues: CAISVQGKSEAFF. DNA for the CDR3: TGTGCCATCAGTGTGCAGGGGAAGTCTGAAGCTTTCTTT.

This clone was counted a few times. The rearrangement links TRBV3-1 (or the pseudogene TRBV3-2) to TRBJ1-1; the D is unclear. Trimming pared 4 bases from V and 2 bases from J, leaving 8 bases between. CDR1 and CDR2 (germline): LGHDT, YNNKEL (reference sequence). This CDR3 contains 13 residues. The CDR3 spells CASSRLVNTEAFF. The DNA of the CDR3 is TGTGCCAGCAGCCGACTAGTAAACACTGAAGCTTTCTTT.

The J gene is TRBJ1-2, the V gene TRBV28, with D unresolved. The CDR3 sequence is 15 residues long. Trimming left V 3 bases short and J 4 bases short, with 15 bases between. From germline, CDR1 is MDHEN and CDR2 SYDVKM. CDR3 sequence reads: CASSLGGNIVYGYTF. CDR3 DNA: TGTGCCAGCAGTTTGGGAGGCAACATCGTCTATGGCTACACCTTC.

This clone was counted once. This chain links TRBV7-6 with TRBJ2-1; 10 bases agree with TRBD1. J lost 7 bases, V lost 4 bases, and 13 bases had no gene match. The CDR3 is made up of 17 amino acids. The V gene's germline CDR1 is SGHVS and CDR2 FNYEAQ. The CDR3 loop reads CASSSLAGQGIWNEQFF. CDR3 coding DNA: TGTGCCAGCAGCTCTCTGGCGGGACAGGGGATTTGGAATGAGCAGTTCTTC.

This chain joins TRBV2 and TRBJ1-1; the match to TRBD1 covers 9 bases. CDR3 length: 15 residues. Germline V gene lookup returns CDR1 SNHLY and CDR2 FYNNEI. V lost 7 bases to trimming and J lost 4 bases; unmatched junction nucleotides: 10. CDR3 nucleotide sequence: TGTGCCAGCATGAAGGCGGGACAGGGAATCACTGAAGCTTTCTTT. Its translation is CASMKAGQGITEAFF.

The genes are TRBV10-3 and TRBJ2-1; 11 nucleotides match TRBD2. J lost 0 bases, V lost 0 bases, and 7 bases had no gene match. Per the germline V gene, CDR1 is ENHRY and CDR2 is SYGVKD. The CDR3 contains 19 residues. The CDR3 DNA reads as TGTGCCATCAGTGAGTCGGCTAGCGGGAGGAGAAGCTCCTACAATGAGCAGTTCTTC. Encoded protein: CAISESASGRRSSYNEQFF.

V and J are TRBV18 and TRBJ1-2; no clear D gene. Between the trimmed V and J ends, which lost 3 bases and 1 base, there was a span of 12 bases. This CDR3 has 15 residues. Germline CDR1 and CDR2: KGHSH and LQKENI. CDR3 in DNA: TGTGCCAGCTCACCCGGAGAGGGAAATAACTATGGCTACACCTTC. This codes for CASSPGEGNNYGYTF.

The chain couples TRBV19 to TRBJ2-1, with 8 bases fitting TRBD1. The CDR3 consists of 16 residues. Trimming took 6 bases from V and 2 from J; bases not matched to a gene: 9. Per the germline V gene, CDR1 is LNHDA and CDR2 is SQIVND (reference sequence). DNA of the CDR3: TGTGCCAGTAGCGCACTTGGGGACAGGACCTACAATGAGCAGTTCTTC. Its protein product is CASSALGDRTYNEQFF.

In its sample, this clone was seen a few times. Different DNA sequences within this sample yield the same CDR3. The chain uses TRBV19 and TRBJ2-2; no definite D call. The CDR3 totals 13 residues. Germline V lookup: CDR1 LNHDA, CDR2 SQIVND (reference sequence). The V end was cut by 3 bases, the J end by 4 bases, with 6 bases between. In DNA, the CDR3 is TGTGCCAGTAGTATCAAGATCACCGGGGAGCTGTTTTTT. Its translation: CASSIKITGELFF.

V usage is TRBV5-1 and J usage is TRBJ2-7; D gene ambiguous. V lost 6 bases to trimming and J lost 0 bases, with 16 bases between them. Germline CDR1 SGHRS, CDR2 YFSETQ. The CDR3 covers 15 residues. This CDR3 is CASTEDPSNSYEQYF. As DNA, the CDR3 is TGCGCCAGCACCGAGGATCCGTCGAACTCCTACGAGCAGTACTTC.

This chain uses TRBV19 with TRBJ2-3; 7 nucleotides align to TRBD2. In germline, CDR1 is LNHDA, CDR2 SQIVND (reference sequence). The V segment lost 6 bases and the J segment 3 bases; nucleotides outside the gene matches: 9. The CDR3 is 15 amino acids. DNA of the CDR3: TGTGCCAGTAGCTTGGGAGGGCGGGGAACAGATACGCAGTATTTT. This encodes CASSLGGRGTDTQYF.

The chain employs TRBV29-1 and TRBJ2-7; no clear D gene. The V gene's germline CDR1 is SQVTM and CDR2 ANQGSEA. The CDR3 contains 11 residues. The V end lost 3 bases, the J end lost 4 bases, and 7 bases lay between the germline ends. CDR3 loop: CSVDLGYEQYF. In DNA form, the CDR3 reads TGCAGCGTTGATCTCGGATACGAGCAGTACTTC.

The chain links TRBV19 to TRBJ1-5; D may be TRBD1 (5 bases). CDR3 length: 15 amino acids. The germline V and J ends were trimmed by 3 bases and 6 bases, with 15 bases remaining between them. Germline lookup yields CDR1 LNHDA and CDR2 SQIVND (reference sequence). The CDR3 DNA reads TGTGCCAGTAGTATGGGCAGGGATATATTTCAGCCCCAGCATTTT. Amino acid sequence: CASSMGRDIFQPQHF.

The DNA for the CDR3 is TGTGCCAGCAGTTTATGGACTAGCGGGTCCTACAATGAGCAGTTCTTC. Residues: CASSLWTSGSYNEQFF. The chain carries TRBV28 and TRBJ2-1, with 10 bases matching TRBD2. Looked up from germline, CDR1 is MDHEN and CDR2 is SYDVKM. J was trimmed by 1 base and V by 0 bases; bases with no gene match: 0. The CDR3 runs to 16 residues.

This clone showed up just once. The J gene is TRBJ2-5, the V gene TRBV5-1, with TRBD1 identical over 7 bases. The CDR3 runs 16 residues. Germline V gene data show CDR1 as SGHRS and CDR2 as YFSETQ. V was clipped by 3 bases and J by 3 bases; unmatched bases: 11. CDR3 amino acids: CASSWDPGQWKETQYF. The CDR3 DNA follows: TGCGCCAGCAGCTGGGACCCGGGACAGTGGAAAGAGACCCAGTACTTC.

The rearrangement uses TRBV3-1 (or the pseudogene TRBV3-2) and TRBJ1-1; D gene ambiguous. Per the germline V gene, CDR1 is LGHDT and CDR2 is YNNKEL (reference sequence). This CDR3 contains 13 residues. The V end lost 5 bases, the J end lost 5 bases, and 12 bases lay between the germline ends. CDR3 protein: CASSEGRITEAFF. The CDR3 nucleotides are TGTGCCAGCAGCGAAGGGAGAATTACTGAAGCTTTCTTT.

The chain combines TRBV5-6 with TRBJ2-1, with TRBD2 matching over 7 bases. The CDR3 loop spans 16 amino acids. CDR1 SGHDT and CDR2 YYEEEE come from the germline V gene. V lost 0 bases and J lost 7; bases outside the gene matches: 10. This CDR3 is CASSLVWAGVGNEQFF. Written as DNA, the CDR3 is TGTGCCAGCAGCTTGGTATGGGCGGGAGTTGGAAATGAGCAGTTCTTC. Full variable domain (outside the CDR3, taken from reference TRBV5-6 and TRBJ2-1): DAGVTQSPTHLIKTRGQQVTLRCSPKSGHDTVSWYQQALGQGPQFIFQYYEEEERQRGNFPDRFSGHQFPNYSSELNVNALLLGDSALYLCASSLVWAGVGNEQFFGPGTRLTVL.

J is TRBJ2-2 and V is TRBV28; D uncertain. The V and J ends lost 5 bases and 1 base respectively, with 11 bases between them. From germline, CDR1 is MDHEN and CDR2 SYDVKM. The CDR3 is 15 residues long. The CDR3 DNA follows: TGTGCCAGCAGTGGTATACTTGGGAACACCGGGGAGCTGTTTTTT. Its translation: CASSGILGNTGELFF. The whole variable domain, filled in from reference TRBV28 and TRBJ2-2, reads DVKVTQSSRYLVKRTGEKVFLECVQDMDHENMFWYRQDPGLGLRLIYFSYDVKMKEKGDIPEGYSVSREKKERFSLILESASTNQTSMYLCASSGILGNTGELFFGEGSRLTVL.

In its sample, this clone was seen once. The rearrangement joins TRBV5-1 to TRBJ2-1; TRBD2 matches 10 bases. The V and J ends lost 0 bases and 9 bases, in that order; junction bases with no gene match: 6. Germline-derived CDR1 and CDR2 are SGHRS and YFSETQ. The CDR3 runs 15 residues. The CDR3 nucleotides are TGCGCCAGCAGCTTGGATAGCGGGAGGAGTGTTGAGCAGTTCTTC. It translates to CASSLDSGRSVEQFF.

Only one count was recorded for this clone. The chain is built from TRBV5-4 and TRBJ2-7; 7 bases fit TRBD1. The germline V gene has CDR1 SGHNT and CDR2 YYREEE (reference sequence). V was clipped by 0 bases and J by 2 bases; unmatched bases: 5. The length of the CDR3 is 15 residues. CDR3 residues: CASSLGQGVAYEQYF. The CDR3 region has the DNA TGTGCCAGCAGCTTGGGGCAGGGGGTTGCCTACGAGCAGTACTTC.

V is TRBV13 and J is TRBJ2-2; TRBD2 matches at 13 bases. The CDR3 has 18 amino acids. V was pared by 5 bases and J by 0 bases, with 6 bases of the junction left unmatched. Germline CDR1 reads PRHDT; CDR2 reads FYEKMQ (reference sequence). CDR3 residues: CASSGTSGIKANTGELFF. As DNA, the CDR3 is TGTGCCAGCAGCGGGACTAGCGGGATTAAAGCGAACACCGGGGAGCTGTTTTTT.

V is TRBV3-1 (or the pseudogene TRBV3-2) and J is TRBJ1-1, with unresolved D. From germline, CDR1 is LGHDT and CDR2 YNNKEL (reference sequence). The CDR3 is 14 residues long. V was cut by 4 bases and J by 4 bases, with 13 bases left in between. The CDR3 sequence: CASSLKAGPTEAFF. Written as DNA, the CDR3 is TGTGCCAGCAGCCTCAAGGCCGGTCCCACTGAAGCTTTCTTT.